This T cell receptor beta chain was sequenced in a study of cytomegalovirus exposure and HLA in healthy donors. The study, taken as a whole, reports: The authors judged a highly shared variant cluster likely a sequencing artifact. Three of the chains that were CMV-associated were confirmed in vitro to be specific for CMV antigens.

This clone was seen once. Its antigen is still unknown. The identical CDR3 is also encoded by other nucleotide sequences in the sample. Healthy bone marrow donors supplied every sample. Despite likely unrecorded immune exposures, the donors were nominally healthy at the time of sampling. The primer mix had 60 Vbeta and 13 Jbeta primers. The method was immunoSEQ multiplex PCR; TCRdb's version includes in-frame clones alone and lacks a portion of them. The sample lists around 200,000 clones, around 83% occurring once. The V and J ends lost 3 bases and 1 base respectively, with 6 bases between them. Germline assignment: CDR1 SQVTM and CDR2 ANQGSEA. This CDR3 is 12 amino acids long.

The chain carries TRBV29-1 and TRBJ1-1; the D gene is possibly TRBD1 (6 bases). This TCR derives from a girl aged 10-17 years in good health and CMV-seronegative. The sequenced sample was PBMCs. CDR3 nucleotides: TGCAGCGTTGACAGGGGGAACACTGAAGCTTTCTTT. Its protein product is CSVDRGNTEAFF. The full variable domain, its missing parts supplied by reference TRBV29-1 and TRBJ1-1, is SAVISQKPSRDICQRGTSLTIQCQVDSQVTMMFWYRQQPGQSLTLIATANQGSEATYESGFVIDKFPISRPNLTFSTLTVSNMSPEDSSIYLCSVDRGNTEAFFGQGTRLTVV.